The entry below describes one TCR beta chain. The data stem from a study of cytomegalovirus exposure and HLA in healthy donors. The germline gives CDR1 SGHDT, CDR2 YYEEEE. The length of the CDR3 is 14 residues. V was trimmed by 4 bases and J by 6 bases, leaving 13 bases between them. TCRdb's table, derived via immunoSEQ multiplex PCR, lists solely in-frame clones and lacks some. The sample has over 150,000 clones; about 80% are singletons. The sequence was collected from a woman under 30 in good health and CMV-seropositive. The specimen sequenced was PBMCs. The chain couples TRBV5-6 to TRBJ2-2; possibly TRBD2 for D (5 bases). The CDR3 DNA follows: TGTGCCAGCAGCAGGAGGCTAGGGCCCGGGGAGCTGTTTTTT. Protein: CASSRRLGPGELFF.